The clone carrying this T cell receptor beta chain was seen only once. The antigen is unknown. The protocol was immunoSEQ multiplex PCR, while the TCRdb copy is restricted to in-frame clones and leaves out a portion. The sample contains approximately 2,000,000 clones, roughly 90% of which appear only once. The data belong to a study of shared clonotypes between healthy human individuals. Whole-study context: Two women and a few men aged 18 to 49 served as donors.

Study outcomes and limitations: Rarefaction gave evidence that sorted-subset sequencing remained incomplete despite large depth.

The V segment lost 6 bases and the J segment 1 base; nucleotides outside the gene matches: 11. CDR1 is LNHNV, CDR2 YYDKDF, per germline (reference sequence). The CDR3 sequence is 17 residues long. The gene calls are TRBV15 and TRBJ1-5; 8 bases are shared with TRBD1. The receptor was derived from a man aged 18 to 35 in good health. Some clones in this sample may be carry-over from other donors' samples. Material for sequencing was naive CD4+ T cells from PBMCs. Subset given: CD45RA+ positively selected. CDR3 in DNA: TGTGCCACCAGTCTACACAACCAGGGGGCCAGCAATCAGCCCCAGCATTTT. Its protein product is CATSLHNQGASNQPQHF.